This T cell receptor (beta chain) stems from a study of OX40 agonist ivuxolimab in advanced cancers. The CDR3 is 15 amino acids. Looked up from germline, CDR1 is LNHDA and CDR2 is SQIVND (reference sequence). Trimming left V 5 bases short and J 6 bases short, with 17 bases between. Overall study results and limits: Circulating CD4+ and CD8+ T cells showed clonal expansion by week 6 at 0.1 to 3.0 mg/kg. Some of the lowest clonal expansion was seen in partial responders at 0.1-3.0 mg/kg. Expanded clones tended on average to be more numerous among CD8+ T cells than CD4+. It was not determined which antigens were specifically recognized by the peripheral T cells that had undergone clonal expansion.

This clone showed up just once. What it binds is not known. Clones were read by immunoSEQ multiplex PCR, and TCRdb kept only the in-frame ones, dropping some. The top ten clones hold roughly 3% of a sample with about 76,000 clones, 65% to 90% of them seen once. This sequence originates from an adult with an advanced solid tumor such as melanoma, head and neck, liver or kidney cancer. The V and J genes are TRBV19 and TRBJ2-1; D is unclear. The sample in question was CD4+ or CD8+ T cells sorted from blood, obtained in a trial of the OX40 agonist ivuxolimab. Here the CDR3 DNA reads TGTGCCAGTAGTCTCGACCAATTTCCGGGCAATGAGCAGTTCTTC. This translates into CASSLDQFPGNEQFF.